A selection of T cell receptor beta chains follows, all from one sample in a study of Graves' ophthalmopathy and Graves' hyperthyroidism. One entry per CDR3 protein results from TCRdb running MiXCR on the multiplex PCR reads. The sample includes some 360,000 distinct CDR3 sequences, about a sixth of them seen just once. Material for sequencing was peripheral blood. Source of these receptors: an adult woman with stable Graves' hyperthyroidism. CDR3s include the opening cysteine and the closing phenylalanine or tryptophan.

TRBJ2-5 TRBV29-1 CSVEGSHRETQYF
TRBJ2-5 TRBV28 CASTTGETQYF
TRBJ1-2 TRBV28 CASSLQVGGYTF
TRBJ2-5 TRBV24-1 CATSDLRSQYF
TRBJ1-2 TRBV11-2 CASSLRDIGYTF
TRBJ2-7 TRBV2 CASGEVWTGDYEQYF
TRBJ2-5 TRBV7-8 CASSTLRGGETQYF
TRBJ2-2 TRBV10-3 CAISEIWTGELFF
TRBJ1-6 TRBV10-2 CASRATAASSPLHF
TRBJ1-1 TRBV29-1 CSVDRGDTEAFF
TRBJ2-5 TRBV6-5 CASSYVPGGLKTQYF
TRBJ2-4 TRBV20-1 CSASGILQRGLAKNIQYF
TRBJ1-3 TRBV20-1 CSAAQAISGNTIYF
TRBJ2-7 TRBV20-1 CSARGLAGGVPSYEQYF
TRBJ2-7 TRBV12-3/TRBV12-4 CASRHSGRTNYEQYF
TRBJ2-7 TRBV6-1 CASSRDRIFEQYF
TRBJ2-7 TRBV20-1 CSARGRVDHEQYF
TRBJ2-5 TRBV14 CASSQDTEGSQETQYF
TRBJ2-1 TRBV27 CASSYRPGLPIPDEQFF
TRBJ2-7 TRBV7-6 CASSLGGLAPEQYF
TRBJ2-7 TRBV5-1 CASSLGVGGYEQYF
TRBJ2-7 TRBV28 CASSFRAGGAYEQYF
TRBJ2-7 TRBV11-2 CASSLGNLYEQYF
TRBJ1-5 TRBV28 CASSSAGQIYQPQHF
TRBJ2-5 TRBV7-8 CASRPGTGGGETQYF
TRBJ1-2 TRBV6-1 CASSERGRYYGYTF
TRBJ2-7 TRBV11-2 CASSLRVRSSGRAGEQYF
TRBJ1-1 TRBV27 CASNVRWEARGSGDAFF
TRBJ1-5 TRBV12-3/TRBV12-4 CASSSTGDQPQHF
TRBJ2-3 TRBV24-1 CATSDSSLDRERVPDTQYF
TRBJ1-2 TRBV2 CASSEWTGGSGGYTF
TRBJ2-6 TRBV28 CASRAPRGAGGANVLTF
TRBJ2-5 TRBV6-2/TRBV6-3 CASSYVGSLQETQYF
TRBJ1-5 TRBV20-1 CSASPTEYSNQPQHF
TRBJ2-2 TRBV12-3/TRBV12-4 CASSLGFGNGELFF
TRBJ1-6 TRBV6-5 CASSYQGGDSPLHF
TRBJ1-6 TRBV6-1 CASSDRKVDGNSPLHF
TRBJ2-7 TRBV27 CASSTPQSYEQYF
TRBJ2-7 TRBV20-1 CSARDPLANDRGGEQYF
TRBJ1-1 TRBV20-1 CSAGTGMNTEAFF
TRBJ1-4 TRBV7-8 CASSLGLNNGREKLFF
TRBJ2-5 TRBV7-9 CASSLGGQGETQYF
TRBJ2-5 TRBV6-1 CASFSRGLQETQYF